The clone carrying this T cell receptor beta chain was counted between two and nine times. CD8 cells regarded as naive lacked CD45RO, were positively chosen for CCR7, and omitted terminally differentiated effector memory CD45RA+ cells. The data originate from a study of shared clonotypes between healthy human individuals. Produced via immunoSEQ multiplex PCR; TCRdb's table is partial and in-frame only. This table holds about 550,000 clones, roughly 96% found once. Trimming stripped 9 bases from V and 0 bases from J, with 8 bases between. Germline lookup yields CDR1 MNHEY and CDR2 SVGAGI. The CDR3 extends over 12 amino acids.

This chain joins TRBV6-5 and TRBJ1-2, with D unclear. The receptor was derived from a woman under 40 in good health. The sample was naive CD8+ T cells sorted from blood. The CDR3 is CASTSANYGYTF. The CDR3 DNA reads as TGTGCCAGTACCTCAGCTAACTATGGCTACACCTTC.